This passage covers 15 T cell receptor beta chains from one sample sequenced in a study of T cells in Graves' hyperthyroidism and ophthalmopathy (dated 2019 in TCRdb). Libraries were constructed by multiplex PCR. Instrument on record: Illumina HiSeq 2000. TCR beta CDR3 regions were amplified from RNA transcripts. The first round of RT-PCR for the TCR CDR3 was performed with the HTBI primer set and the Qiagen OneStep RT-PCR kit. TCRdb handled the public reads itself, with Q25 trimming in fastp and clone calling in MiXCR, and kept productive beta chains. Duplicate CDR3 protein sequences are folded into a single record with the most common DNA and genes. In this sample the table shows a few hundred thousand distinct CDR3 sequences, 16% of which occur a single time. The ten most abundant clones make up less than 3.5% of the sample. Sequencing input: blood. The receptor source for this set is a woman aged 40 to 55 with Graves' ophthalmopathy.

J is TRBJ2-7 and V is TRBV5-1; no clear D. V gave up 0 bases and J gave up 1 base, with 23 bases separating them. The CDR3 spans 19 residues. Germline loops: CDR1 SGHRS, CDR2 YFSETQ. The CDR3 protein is CASSLAYVPSRLPSYEQYF. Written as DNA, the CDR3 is TGCGCCAGCAGCTTGGCCTATGTCCCCAGCAGGCTCCCTTCCTACGAGCAGTACTTC.

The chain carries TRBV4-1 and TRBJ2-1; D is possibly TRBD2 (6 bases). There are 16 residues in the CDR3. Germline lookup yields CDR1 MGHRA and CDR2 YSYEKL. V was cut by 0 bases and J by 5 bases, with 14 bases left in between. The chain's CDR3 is CASSQEYSGLDNEQFF. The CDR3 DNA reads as TGCGCCAGCAGCCAAGAGTATAGCGGTCTGGACAATGAGCAGTTCTTC.

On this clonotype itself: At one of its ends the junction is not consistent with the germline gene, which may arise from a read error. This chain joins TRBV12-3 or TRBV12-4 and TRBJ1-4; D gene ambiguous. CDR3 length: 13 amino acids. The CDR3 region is CASSKSTNEILFF. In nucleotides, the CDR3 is TGTGCCAGCAGTAAATCAACTAATGAAATACTGTTTTTT.

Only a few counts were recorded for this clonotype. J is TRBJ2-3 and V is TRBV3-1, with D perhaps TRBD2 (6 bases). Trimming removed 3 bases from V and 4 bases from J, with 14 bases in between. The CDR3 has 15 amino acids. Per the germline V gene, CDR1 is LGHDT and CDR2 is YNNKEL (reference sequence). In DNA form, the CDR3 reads TGTGCCAGCAGCCAGAGTGGAGGGAACGCAGATACGCAGTATTTT. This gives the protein CASSQSGGNADTQYF.

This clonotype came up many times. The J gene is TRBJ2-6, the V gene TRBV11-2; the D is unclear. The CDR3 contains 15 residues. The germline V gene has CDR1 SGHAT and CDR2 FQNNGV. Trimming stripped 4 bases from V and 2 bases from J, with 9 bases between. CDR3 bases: TGTGCCAGCAGCTCCAATCAGACTGGGGCCAACGTCCTGACTTTC. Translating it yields CASSSNQTGANVLTF.

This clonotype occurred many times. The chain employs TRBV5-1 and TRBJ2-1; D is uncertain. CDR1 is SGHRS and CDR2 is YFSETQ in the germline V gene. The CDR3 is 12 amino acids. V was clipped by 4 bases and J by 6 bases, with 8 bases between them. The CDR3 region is CASSRYSNEQFF. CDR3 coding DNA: TGCGCCAGCAGCCGTTACTCCAATGAGCAGTTCTTC.

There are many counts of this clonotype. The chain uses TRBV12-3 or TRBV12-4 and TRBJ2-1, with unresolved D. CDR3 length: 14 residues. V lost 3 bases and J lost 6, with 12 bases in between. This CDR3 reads CASSLAPLANEQFF. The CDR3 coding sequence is TGTGCCAGCAGTTTGGCGCCGTTGGCCAATGAGCAGTTCTTC.

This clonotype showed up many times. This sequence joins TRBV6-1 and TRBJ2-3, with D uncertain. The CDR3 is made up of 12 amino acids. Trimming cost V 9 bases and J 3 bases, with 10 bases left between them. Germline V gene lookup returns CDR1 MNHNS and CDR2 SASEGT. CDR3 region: CASAPGTDTQYF. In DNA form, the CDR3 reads TGTGCCAGTGCCCCCGGGACAGATACGCAGTATTTT.

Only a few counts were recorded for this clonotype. CDR3: CAWSVLGLSYNEQFF. DNA for the CDR3: TGTGCCTGGAGTGTTCTAGGATTGTCCTACAATGAGCAGTTCTTC. The chain is built from TRBV30 and TRBJ2-1; D is unresolved. V lost 0 bases and J lost 1, with 10 bases in between. The CDR3 is made up of 15 amino acids. In germline, CDR1 is GTSNPN, CDR2 SVGIG (reference sequence).

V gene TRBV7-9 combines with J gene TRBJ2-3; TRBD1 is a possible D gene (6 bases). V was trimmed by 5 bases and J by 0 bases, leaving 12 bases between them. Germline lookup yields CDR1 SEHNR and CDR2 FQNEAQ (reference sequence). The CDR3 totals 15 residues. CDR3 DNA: TGTGCCAGCAGCGGGGACACTTCTAGCACAGATACGCAGTATTTT. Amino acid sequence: CASSGDTSSTDTQYF. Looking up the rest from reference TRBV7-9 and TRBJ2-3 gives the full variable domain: DTGVSQNPRHKITKRGQNVTFRCDPISEHNRLYWYRQTLGQGPEFLTYFQNEAQLEKSRLLSDRFSAERPKGSFSTLEIQRTEQGDSAMYLCASSGDTSSTDTQYFGPGTRLTVL.

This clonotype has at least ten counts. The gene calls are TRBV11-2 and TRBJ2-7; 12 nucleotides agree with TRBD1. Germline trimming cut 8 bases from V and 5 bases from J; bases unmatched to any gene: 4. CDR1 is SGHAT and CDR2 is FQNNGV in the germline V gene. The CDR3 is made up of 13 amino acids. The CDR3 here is CASGRDRGHEQYF. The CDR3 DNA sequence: TGTGCCAGCGGCCGGGACAGGGGGCACGAGCAGTACTTC.

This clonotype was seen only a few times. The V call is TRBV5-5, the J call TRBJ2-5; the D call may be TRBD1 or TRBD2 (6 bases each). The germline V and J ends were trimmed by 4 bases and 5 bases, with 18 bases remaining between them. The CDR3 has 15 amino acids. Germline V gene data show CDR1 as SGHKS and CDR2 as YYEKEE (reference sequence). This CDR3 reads CASSVVRGAGETQYF. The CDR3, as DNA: TGTGCCAGCAGCGTAGTTAGGGGGGCGGGGGAGACCCAGTACTTC.

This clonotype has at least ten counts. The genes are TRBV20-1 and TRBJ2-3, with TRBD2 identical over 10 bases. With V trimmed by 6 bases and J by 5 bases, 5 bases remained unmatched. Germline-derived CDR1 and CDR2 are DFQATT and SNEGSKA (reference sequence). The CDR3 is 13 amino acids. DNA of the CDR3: TGCAGTGCGGATTTAGCGGGAGGAGATACGCAGTATTTT. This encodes CSADLAGGDTQYF.

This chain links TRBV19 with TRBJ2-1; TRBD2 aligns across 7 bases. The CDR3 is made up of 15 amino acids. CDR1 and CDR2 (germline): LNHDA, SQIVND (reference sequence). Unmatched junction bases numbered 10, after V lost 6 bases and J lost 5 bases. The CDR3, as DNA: TGTGCCAGTAGGGGGGGGGGACTGCTCAACAATGAGCAGTTCTTC. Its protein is CASRGGGLLNNEQFF.

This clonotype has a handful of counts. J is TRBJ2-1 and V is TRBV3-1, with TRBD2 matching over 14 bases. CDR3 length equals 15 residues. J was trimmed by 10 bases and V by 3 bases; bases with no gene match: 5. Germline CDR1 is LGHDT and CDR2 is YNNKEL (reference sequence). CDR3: CASSQPGLAGDEQFF. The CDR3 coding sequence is TGTGCCAGCAGCCAGCCGGGACTAGCGGGAGACGAGCAGTTCTTC.